This paragraph reports one TCR beta chain. This sample was taken from a study of blood T cell repertoires in COVID-19. Study-wide background: The study drew acute and convalescent COVID-19 samples from the United States, Italy and Spain.

Profiling relied on immunoSEQ multiplex PCR, and the TCRdb table lists in-frame clones only, not all of them. The data show 120,000 to 150,000 clones, around 84% seen once. The receptor was isolated from a human donor in a cohort sampled during active COVID-19. Sample: peripheral blood.

CDR3 DNA: TGTGCCAGCAGTTTCGGTCAAGCTTATGGCTACACCTTC. The encoded protein is CASSFGQAYGYTF. The chain employs TRBV28 and TRBJ1-2; D gene uncertain. CDR1 and CDR2 from the germline V gene are MDHEN and SYDVKM. Trimming removed 3 bases at V and 5 bases at J, with 10 bases between. The CDR3 totals 13 residues.